The TCR beta chain described here comes from a study of T cells in Graves' hyperthyroidism and ophthalmopathy. General observations from the study: A 13 V-J signature model discriminated ophthalmopathy versus stable hyperthyroidism. Also found in blood were most expanded thyroid clonotypes above 0.001.

J lost 6 bases, V lost 3 bases, and 4 bases had no gene match. The CDR3 is 13 residues long. CDR1 is SGHTA and CDR2 is FQGNSA in the germline V gene. The CDR3 regions of TCR beta were amplified from RNA transcripts. The study used the HTBI primer set for a first-round RT-PCR of the TCR CDR3. TCRdb passed the multiplex PCR reads through MiXCR, listing each CDR3 protein once. The sample holds about 720,000 distinct CDR3 sequences; about 19% are singletons and the top ten take around 15%. Criteria for exclusion of patients were uncontrolled infection, other autoimmune disease, pregnancy or lactation. Concerning this clonotype itself: Its antigen is undetermined.

This sequence originates from a woman between 45 and 60 years old with Graves' hyperthyroidism that later progressed to Graves' ophthalmopathy. This sequence joins TRBV7-2 and TRBJ2-7; 8 positions match TRBD1. Sequencing input: blood. The CDR3: CASSLDRVAEQYF. Here the CDR3 DNA reads TGTGCCAGCAGCTTGGACAGGGTGGCCGAGCAGTACTTC.